This TCR beta chain is from a study of control samples from healthy donors and cancer patients. This clone was detected once. Deletions cut 3 bases from V and 1 base from J, with 10 bases between. CDR1 is SGDLS and CDR2 is YYNGEE in the germline V gene. The CDR3 has 14 amino acids. Libraries were prepared by immunoSEQ multiplex PCR; TCRdb keeps only in-frame clonotypes and omits some of them. The sample includes approximately 97,000 clones, just over 90% of them seen just once. The chain links TRBV9 to TRBJ1-1, with D perhaps matching TRBD1 (6 bases). The source of this sequence is a woman aged 18-29 years in good health. The sequenced material came from blood. The CDR3 spells CASSARTENTEAFF. The CDR3 nucleotides read TGTGCCAGCAGCGCCCGGACAGAGAACACTGAAGCTTTCTTT. The variable domain in full, completed from reference TRBV9 and TRBJ1-1, reads DSGVTQTPKHLITATGQRVTLRCSPRSGDLSVYWYQQSLDQGLQFLIQYYNGEERAKGNILERFSAQQFPDLHSELNLSSLELGDSALYFCASSARTENTEAFFGQGTRLTVV.